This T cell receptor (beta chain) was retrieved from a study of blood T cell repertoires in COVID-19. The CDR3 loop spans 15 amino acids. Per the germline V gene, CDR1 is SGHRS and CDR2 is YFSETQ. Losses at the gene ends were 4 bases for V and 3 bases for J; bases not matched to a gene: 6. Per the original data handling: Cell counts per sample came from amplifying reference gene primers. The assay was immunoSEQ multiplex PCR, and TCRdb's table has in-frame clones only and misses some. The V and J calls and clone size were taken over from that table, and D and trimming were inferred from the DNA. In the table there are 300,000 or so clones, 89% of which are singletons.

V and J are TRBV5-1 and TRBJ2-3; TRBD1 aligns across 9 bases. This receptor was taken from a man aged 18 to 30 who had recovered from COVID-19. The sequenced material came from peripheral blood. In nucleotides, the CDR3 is TGCGCCAGCAGCCCAATGACAGGGGGGACAGATACGCAGTATTTT. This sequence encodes CASSPMTGGTDTQYF.